This TCR beta chain was obtained from a study of T cells in localized non-small cell lung cancer. Study-wide results and limits: Tumor trailed uninvolved adjacent lung in T cell clonality, which peaked there. When the top 100 tumor clones were examined, a median around 61 of them also appeared in the adjacent lung, which was paired and uninvolved. Greater T cell density in blood accompanied longer overall survival. Heterogeneity cannot be ruled out, as sequencing used one tumor region only.

The CDR3 extends over 13 amino acids. Germline lookup yields CDR1 KGHSH and CDR2 LQKENI. V lost 4 bases, J lost 7 bases, and 13 bases lay in between. Generated by immunoSEQ multiplex PCR, the TCRdb table keeps only in-frame clones and is missing some. The table lists 25,000 to 30,000 clones, around 82% of them singletons. Note on this clone: Antigen unknown.

The receptor was isolated from a man between 40 and 70 years old with stage III lung adenocarcinoma. Sample: peripheral blood mononuclear cells, taken before any cancer treatment. The rearrangement joins TRBV18 to TRBJ2-5, with D perhaps matching TRBD2 (5 bases). CDR3 amino acids: CASSLSGDWTQYF. The CDR3 coding sequence is TGTGCCAGCTCACTGTCCGGGGATTGGACCCAGTACTTC.